The 16 T cell receptor beta chains below were found in one sample sequenced in a study of T-cell reconstitution after alpha-beta-depleted transplantation in children. Unique molecular identifiers were built into the TCRbeta library. Each CDR3 protein is one row after TCRdb ran MiXCR on the PCR reads. This sample yields about 830,000 distinct CDR3 sequences, of which 16% are seen a single time; about 4.6% belongs to the top ten. Sequenced here: PBMCs, mostly from graft donor cells, sampled 360 days after TCRalphabeta/CD19-depleted stem cell transplant. These receptors all come from a male patient younger than 18 who had a stem cell transplant for acute lymphoblastic leukemia, so the T cells may come from the graft donor.

The chain employs TRBV6-5 and TRBJ2-1, with D uncertain. Deletions cut 1 base from V and 5 bases from J, with 6 bases between. From germline, CDR1 is MNHEY and CDR2 SVGAGI. CDR3 size: 13 residues. The CDR3 region is CASSYLPDNEQFF. DNA of the CDR3: TGTGCCAGCAGTTACTTACCAGACAATGAGCAGTTCTTC.

This sequence joins TRBV7-2 and TRBJ2-7, with a possible D match to TRBD2 (5 bases). Germline assignment: CDR1 SGHTA and CDR2 FQGNSA. V gave up 5 bases and J gave up 1 base, with 12 bases separating them. The CDR3 length is 14 residues. The DNA of the CDR3 is TGTGCCAGCAGCCCCTCACTAGTTTCCTACGAGCAGTACTTC. Its translation: CASSPSLVSYEQYF.

The genes are TRBV7-8 and TRBJ2-7; 8 nucleotides agree with TRBD1. The CDR3 is 16 residues long. V shed 1 base, J shed 3 bases, and the junction held 8 bases outside the gene matches. CDR1 is SGHVS and CDR2 is FQNEAQ in the germline V gene. CDR3 coding DNA: TGTGCCAGCAGCTTAGGGACAGGGCCTACTTTCTACGAGCAGTACTTC. This codes for CASSLGTGPTFYEQYF.

The V call is TRBV13, the J call TRBJ1-3; unclear D gene. This CDR3 is 15 amino acids long. V was pared by 0 bases and J by 8 bases, with 14 bases between. Germline V lookup: CDR1 PRHDT, CDR2 FYEKMQ (reference sequence). CDR3 residues: CASSLGPGTRDTIYF. In DNA, the CDR3 is TGTGCCAGCAGCTTAGGCCCAGGAACCCGGGACACCATATATTTT.

This clonotype has just a few counts. The chain joins TRBV5-1 to TRBJ2-5, with no clear D. In germline, CDR1 is SGHRS, CDR2 YFSETQ. With 10 bases removed from V and 1 base from J, the gap between germline ends came to 14 bases. This CDR3 region has 13 residues. CDR3 in DNA: TGCGCCGGAGCCCGCGGACCCCAAGAGACCCAGTACTTC. It translates to CAGARGPQETQYF.

The table lists this clonotype with many counts. V is TRBV20-1 and J is TRBJ2-3; the D call may be TRBD1 or TRBD2 (5 bases each). Trimming took off 8 bases at V and 5 bases at J, with 14 bases between the two ends. Looked up from germline, CDR1 is DFQATT and CDR2 is SNEGSKA (reference sequence). The CDR3 length is 12 residues. CDR3 nucleotide sequence: TGCAGTACCCGGGGCAGGAGAGATACGCAGTATTTT. It is translated as CSTRGRRDTQYF.

This clonotype has only a few counts. V gene TRBV5-1 combines with J gene TRBJ2-1; 7 nucleotides align to TRBD2. V lost 0 bases, J lost 4 bases, and 7 bases stayed unmatched. The length of the CDR3 is 16 residues. Per the germline V gene, CDR1 is SGHRS and CDR2 is YFSETQ. The CDR3: CASSLGRTRGYNEQFF. CDR3 DNA sequence: TGCGCCAGCAGCTTGGGGCGGACTAGAGGGTACAATGAGCAGTTCTTC.

There are many counts of this clonotype. V and J are TRBV29-1 and TRBJ1-4; 7 bases fit TRBD1. The CDR3 has 13 residues. V was clipped by 0 bases and J by 6 bases; unmatched bases: 1. Germline CDR1 SQVTM, CDR2 ANQGSEA. The CDR3: CSVEDRGDEKLFF. For the CDR3, the DNA is TGCAGCGTTGAAGACAGGGGGGATGAAAAACTGTTTTTT.

This clonotype was detected many times. This chain joins TRBV20-1 and TRBJ2-2; no clear D. The CDR3 sequence is 14 residues long. V was pared by 5 bases and J by 1 base, with 11 bases between. In germline, CDR1 is DFQATT, CDR2 SNEGSKA (reference sequence). The CDR3 reads CSAPGWGNTGELFF. The CDR3 bases are TGCAGTGCTCCCGGATGGGGGAACACCGGGGAGCTGTTTTTT.

The rearrangement joins TRBV25-1 to TRBJ2-1; 7 bases fit TRBD1. Germline V gives CDR1 MGHDK, CDR2 SYGVNS. The CDR3 contains 14 residues. J gave up 9 bases and V 5 bases, and 10 bases lay outside the gene matches. In DNA form, the CDR3 reads TGTGCCAGCAGTAAAAGCCACAGGGGTGGTGAGCAGTTCTTC. It codes for CASSKSHRGGEQFF.

This clonotype was observed a few times. The CDR3, as DNA: TGCGCCAGCAGCCCGGACGCCTCCTACGAGCAGTACTTC. This translates into CASSPDASYEQYF. V is TRBV5-1 and J is TRBJ2-7; D unresolved. Trimming removed 4 bases at V and 0 bases at J, with 8 bases between. This CDR3 has 13 amino acids. The germline CDR1 and CDR2 sequences are SGHRS and YFSETQ.

In this sample, this clonotype turned up a few times. The CDR3 sequence: CASSLLLAGTNSYEQYF. The CDR3 DNA sequence: TGCGCCAGCAGCCTACTCTTAGCCGGGACTAACTCCTACGAGCAGTACTTC. The rearrangement uses TRBV4-1 and TRBJ2-7, with 7 bases that match TRBD2. Germline CDR1 and CDR2: MGHRA and YSYEKL. Trimming cost V 4 bases and J 0 bases; bases outside gene matches: 12. The length of the CDR3 is 17 residues.

The chain is built from TRBV7-8 and TRBJ2-5; D unclear. The CDR3 covers 14 residues. V lost 5 bases to trimming and J lost 7 bases, with 17 bases between them. CDR1 and CDR2 (germline): SGHVS, FQNEAQ. The CDR3 bases are TGTGCCAGCAGCCTGTGGGCCGTAGGCGGGACCCAGTACTTC. Protein product: CASSLWAVGGTQYF.

The gene calls are TRBV24-1 and TRBJ1-2; tentatively, D is TRBD1 (5 bases). This CDR3 spans 14 amino acids. Looked up from germline, CDR1 is KGHDR and CDR2 is SFDVKD. V was shortened by 1 base and J by 4 bases, with 9 bases between the two germline ends. The CDR3 is CATSDLGRAYGYTF. DNA for the CDR3: TGTGCCACCAGTGATTTAGGCAGGGCCTATGGCTACACCTTC.

This clonotype occurred a few times. V and J are TRBV5-1 and TRBJ2-1, with 10 nucleotides matching TRBD2. Germline V CDR1 and CDR2: SGHRS, YFSETQ. The length of the CDR3 is 16 residues. V shed 5 bases, J shed 0 bases, and the junction held 5 bases outside the gene matches. The CDR3 sequence is CASSTPSGSSYNEQFF. CDR3 nucleotides: TGCGCCAGCAGTACCCCTAGCGGGAGCTCCTACAATGAGCAGTTCTTC.

This clonotype was seen a handful of times. This chain links TRBV7-9 with TRBJ1-2, with D uncertain. Germline V gene sequence: CDR1 SEHNR, CDR2 FQNEAQ (reference sequence). Trimming removed 3 bases at V and 2 bases at J, with 16 bases between. The CDR3 length is 16 residues. For the CDR3, the DNA is TGTGCCAGCAGCTTTCTTGGGGTCGAGAGAAACTATGGCTACACCTTC. Translated, it gives CASSFLGVERNYGYTF.